Following are 27 T cell receptor beta chains from one sample sequenced in a study of cytomegalovirus exposure and HLA in healthy donors. Primers for the PCR totalled 60 Vbeta and 13 Jbeta. TCRdb's copy holds only in-frame clones and misses some; the assay was immunoSEQ multiplex PCR. The table shows about 110,000 clones, with around 74% occurring only once. Sequenced: PBMCs. These receptor sequences come from a man in his forties in good health and CMV-seronegative.

The chain joins TRBV7-2 to TRBJ2-1; D is unclear. Germline V gene sequence: CDR1 SGHTA, CDR2 FQGNSA. V lost 2 bases, J lost 8 bases, and 7 bases lay in between. The length of the CDR3 is 12 residues. CDR3: CASSLTAHEQFF. The CDR3 DNA reads TGTGCCAGCAGCTTAACAGCCCATGAGCAGTTCTTC.

CDR3 in amino acids: CASSYSRGRMNTEAFF. CDR3 bases: TGTGCCAGCAGTTACTCGAGGGGGCGCATGAACACTGAAGCTTTCTTT. The gene calls are TRBV6-5 and TRBJ1-1; 7 bases fit TRBD1. The CDR3 sequence is 16 residues long. V was pared by 0 bases and J by 0 bases, with 4 bases of the junction left unmatched. Per germline, CDR1 MNHEY and CDR2 SVGAGI.

The chain is built from TRBV6-1 and TRBJ2-7, with D tentatively TRBD2 (7 bases). The germline CDR1 and CDR2 sequences are MNHNS and SASEGT. The V end was cut by 0 bases, the J end by 5 bases, with 20 bases between. The CDR3 contains 17 residues. The CDR3 spells CASSEAGGGTPWDEQYF. CDR3 in DNA: TGTGCCAGCAGTGAAGCGGGAGGGGGGACCCCTTGGGACGAGCAGTACTTC.

This chain joins TRBV14 and TRBJ2-3; the match to TRBD1 covers 11 bases. After removal of 6 bases from V and 5 bases from J, the junction contained 7 bases not matched to a gene. Germline V gives CDR1 SGHDN, CDR2 FVKESK. This CDR3 spans 15 amino acids. In nucleotides, the CDR3 is TGTGCCAGCAGAACCGGGACAGGGGGAGGAGATACGCAGTATTTT. Translated, it gives CASRTGTGGGDTQYF. Full variable domain (missing parts from reference TRBV14 and TRBJ2-3): EAGVTQFPSHSVIEKGQTVTLRCDPISGHDNLYWYRRVMGKEIKFLLHFVKESKQDESGMPNNRFLAERTGGTYSTLKVQPAELEDSGVYFCASRTGTGGGDTQYFGPGTRLTVL.

This clone was counted between two and nine times. V gene TRBV4-1 combines with J gene TRBJ1-5; 7 bases are a match to TRBD1. Losses at the gene ends were 0 bases for V and 4 bases for J; bases not matched to a gene: 12. The CDR3 has 18 residues. Looked up from germline, CDR1 is MGHRA and CDR2 is YSYEKL. In DNA, the CDR3 is TGCGCCAGCAGCCAAGAGAGCGGTGGGGGACAGCCTAATCAGCCCCAGCATTTT. This sequence encodes CASSQESGGGQPNQPQHF.

The chain links TRBV25-1 to TRBJ2-7; maybe TRBD2 (5 bases). The germline V and J ends were trimmed by 1 base and 2 bases, with 6 bases remaining between them. The germline V gene encodes CDR1 MGHDK and CDR2 SYGVNS. This CDR3 has 13 amino acids. CDR3 sequence (DNA): TGTGCCAGCAGTGAATCGGGGACCTACGAGCAGTACTTC. Protein: CASSESGTYEQYF.

This clone was found a few times. The chain joins TRBV6-5 to TRBJ1-2; TRBD1 matches 7 bases. In germline, CDR1 is MNHEY, CDR2 SVGAGI. V lost 5 bases, J lost 5 bases, and 5 bases stayed unmatched. CDR3 length: 13 residues. In DNA, the CDR3 is TGTGCCAGCAGTAAGGGACAGCGTTATGGCTACACCTTC. This translates into CASSKGQRYGYTF.

This chain links TRBV19 with TRBJ1-2, with 7 bases identical to TRBD1. CDR1 LNHDA and CDR2 SQIVND come from the germline V gene (reference sequence). The CDR3 totals 13 residues. J gave up 4 bases and V 9 bases, and 8 bases lay outside the gene matches. CDR3 DNA: TGTGCCAGCGGATTAGGGGGCGGCTATGGCTACACCTTC. This sequence encodes CASGLGGGYGYTF.

The chain employs TRBV6-5 and TRBJ2-1; 11 bases align to TRBD2. Germline lookup yields CDR1 MNHEY and CDR2 SVGAGI. V was pared by 4 bases and J by 9 bases, with 5 bases of the junction left unmatched. This CDR3 is 14 amino acids long. The CDR3 reads CASSLAGGLGEQFF. The CDR3 nucleotides read TGTGCCAGCAGTTTAGCGGGAGGGCTGGGTGAGCAGTTCTTC.

This clone was counted between two and nine times. The genes are TRBV4-1 and TRBJ1-4, with 8 bases identical to TRBD1. Germline trimming cut 1 base from V and 8 bases from J; bases unmatched to any gene: 9. Germline V gene data show CDR1 as MGHRA and CDR2 as YSYEKL. CDR3 size: 16 residues. CDR3 protein: CASSQGPGGAFEKLFF. In nucleotides, the CDR3 is TGCGCCAGCAGCCAAGGCCCAGGGGGCGCATTCGAAAAACTGTTTTTT.

The V call is TRBV2, the J call TRBJ2-7; 7 bases fit TRBD1. V was pared by 10 bases and J by 2 bases, with 5 bases of the junction left unmatched. Germline CDR1 reads SNHLY; CDR2 reads FYNNEI. There are 12 residues in the CDR3. Here the CDR3 DNA reads TGTGCCACCAAGACAGGGCCCTACGAGCAGTACTTC. Translation: CATKTGPYEQYF.

Only one count was recorded for this clone. The rearrangement links TRBV9 to TRBJ2-1; TRBD2 is a possible D gene (6 bases). The CDR3 is 13 residues long. In germline, CDR1 is SGDLS, CDR2 YYNGEE. Deletions cut 3 bases from V and 6 bases from J, with 10 bases between. CDR3 protein: CASSGAGSNEQFF. The DNA of the CDR3 is TGTGCCAGCAGCGGAGCGGGCAGCAATGAGCAGTTCTTC.

The J gene is TRBJ2-7, the V gene TRBV4-2; a possible D gene is TRBD1 (6 bases). V lost 4 bases to trimming and J lost 5 bases, with 6 bases between them. The CDR3 totals 11 residues. CDR1 and CDR2 (germline): LGHNA, YNFKEQ. CDR3 residues: CASSPGDEQYF. In nucleotides, the CDR3 is TGTGCCAGCAGCCCAGGGGACGAGCAGTACTTC.

The chain uses TRBV4-1 and TRBJ2-5; D unresolved. The CDR3 runs 15 residues. Germline V lookup: CDR1 MGHRA, CDR2 YSYEKL. Trimming took off 1 base at V and 2 bases at J, with 11 bases between the two ends. The CDR3 loop is CASSQVSPPQETQYF. Here the CDR3 DNA reads TGCGCCAGCAGCCAAGTCTCCCCCCCTCAAGAGACCCAGTACTTC.

The chain recombines TRBV9 with TRBJ2-2; maybe TRBD1 (6 bases). Germline CDR1 is SGDLS and CDR2 is YYNGEE. V lost 2 bases to trimming and J lost 7 bases, with 30 bases between them. The CDR3 consists of 20 residues. CDR3: CASSVLTGGVLGAGDGELFF. DNA for the CDR3: TGTGCCAGCAGCGTCCTAACGGGCGGCGTCCTGGGGGCCGGTGACGGGGAGCTGTTTTTT.

This clone was counted between two and nine times. The V gene is TRBV6-5, the J gene TRBJ2-7; 8 bases fit TRBD2. Germline assignment: CDR1 MNHEY and CDR2 SVGAGI. The J segment lost 3 bases and the V segment lost 6 bases, leaving 10 bases of the junction unmatched. The CDR3 covers 15 residues. The CDR3 DNA sequence: TGTGCCAGCAGCCGACCTGGGACTAGATTCTACGAGCAGTACTTC. This gives the protein CASSRPGTRFYEQYF.

The chain combines TRBV19 with TRBJ2-1; a weak D match, TRBD1 (6 bases). The CDR3 loop spans 11 amino acids. Deletions cut 8 bases from V and 6 bases from J, with 8 bases between. Germline V lookup: CDR1 LNHDA, CDR2 SQIVND (reference sequence). The CDR3 loop is CASSQGNEQFF. CDR3 nucleotide sequence: TGTGCCAGTTCACAGGGCAATGAGCAGTTCTTC.

The V call is TRBV18, the J call TRBJ2-2; D is unclear. V was trimmed by 6 bases and J by 2 bases, leaving 7 bases between them. This CDR3 has 13 residues. The germline V gene has CDR1 KGHSH and CDR2 LQKENI. DNA of the CDR3: TGTGCCAGCTCGGCCACCAACACCGGGGAGCTGTTTTTT. Its translation is CASSATNTGELFF.

This chain links TRBV4-1 with TRBJ2-1, with 9 nucleotides matching TRBD2. The CDR3 loop spans 14 amino acids. V was pared by 5 bases and J by 5 bases, with 4 bases of the junction left unmatched. Germline V CDR1 and CDR2: MGHRA, YSYEKL. The CDR3 sequence: CASSGLAGNNEQFF. CDR3 nucleotides: TGCGCCAGCAGCGGCCTAGCGGGAAACAATGAGCAGTTCTTC.

The V call is TRBV5-1, the J call TRBJ2-2; TRBD1 aligns across 9 bases. The V and J ends lost 5 bases and 1 base, in that order; junction bases with no gene match: 3. The germline CDR1 and CDR2 sequences are SGHRS and YFSETQ. The CDR3 sequence is 15 residues long. The DNA of the CDR3 is TGCGCCAGCAGGCAGGGACAGGGGAACACCGGGGAGCTGTTTTTT. Translation gives CASRQGQGNTGELFF.

This sequence joins TRBV6-6 and TRBJ2-3; D unresolved. The CDR3 has 12 amino acids. Per the germline V gene, CDR1 is MNHNY and CDR2 is SVGAGI (reference sequence). V shed 6 bases and J shed 9 bases, with 13 bases lying between them. Here the CDR3 DNA reads TGTGCCAGCAGATCCGGAGAGGTGACGCAGTATTTT. Translated: CASRSGEVTQYF.

This clone was seen more than once but under ten times. V is TRBV19 and J is TRBJ2-5; TRBD1 aligns across 11 bases. V trimming: 3 bases; J trimming: 4 bases; junction bases outside the gene matches: 4. The CDR3 runs to 15 residues. Germline lookup yields CDR1 LNHDA and CDR2 SQIVND (reference sequence). The CDR3 region has the DNA TGTGCCAGTAGTATTTGGGGGACAGGGGGAGAGACCCAGTACTTC. Translation: CASSIWGTGGETQYF.

J is TRBJ1-2 and V is TRBV4-3, with a weak D call TRBD1 (6 bases). This CDR3 contains 15 residues. Looked up from germline, CDR1 is LGHNA and CDR2 is YSLEER. The V gene lost 0 bases and the J gene lost 8 bases, with 16 bases spanning the gap. The CDR3 reads CASSQDTGGATGYTF. CDR3 DNA: TGCGCCAGCAGCCAAGATACCGGGGGGGCGACGGGCTACACCTTC.

This clone was observed a few times. The gene calls are TRBV6-5 and TRBJ1-6; D call uncertain. The V end lost 0 bases, the J end lost 12 bases, and 12 bases lay between the germline ends. Germline V CDR1 and CDR2: MNHEY, SVGAGI. The CDR3 loop spans 14 amino acids. The CDR3 coding sequence is TGTGCCAGCAGTTACTCTACTTCCCAGGAACCCCTCCACTTT. It yields the protein CASSYSTSQEPLHF.

The chain links TRBV11-2 to TRBJ2-1, with 7 bases that match TRBD1. There are 15 residues in the CDR3. Looked up from germline, CDR1 is SGHAT and CDR2 is FQNNGV. Germline trimming cut 6 bases from V and 4 bases from J; bases unmatched to any gene: 9. The CDR3 is CASRRPGQYYNEQFF. The CDR3 bases are TGTGCCAGCAGACGGCCGGGACAGTATTACAATGAGCAGTTCTTC. Complete variable domain (other parts from reference TRBV11-2 and TRBJ2-1): EAGVAQSPRYKIIEKRQSVAFWCNPISGHATLYWYQQILGQGPKLLIQFQNNGVVDDSQLPKDRFSAERLKGVDSTLKIQPAKLEDSAVYLCASRRPGQYYNEQFFGPGTRLTVL.

The chain recombines TRBV4-1 with TRBJ1-4; TRBD1 is a possible D gene (5 bases). The CDR3 has 15 residues. The V end was cut by 4 bases, the J end by 7 bases, with 16 bases between. Germline CDR1 reads MGHRA; CDR2 reads YSYEKL. CDR3 region: CASSPSPSGGEKLFF. In nucleotides, the CDR3 is TGCGCCAGCAGCCCCAGTCCCTCGGGGGGTGAAAAACTGTTTTTT.

The chain is built from TRBV6-1 and TRBJ2-7; D perhaps matches TRBD1 (6 bases). The V end was cut by 3 bases, the J end by 2 bases, with 14 bases between. The germline V gene has CDR1 MNHNS and CDR2 SASEGT. This CDR3 comprises 15 residues. CDR3 residues: CASSDRWTAPYEQYF. CDR3 bases: TGTGCCAGCAGTGACCGATGGACAGCACCCTACGAGCAGTACTTC.